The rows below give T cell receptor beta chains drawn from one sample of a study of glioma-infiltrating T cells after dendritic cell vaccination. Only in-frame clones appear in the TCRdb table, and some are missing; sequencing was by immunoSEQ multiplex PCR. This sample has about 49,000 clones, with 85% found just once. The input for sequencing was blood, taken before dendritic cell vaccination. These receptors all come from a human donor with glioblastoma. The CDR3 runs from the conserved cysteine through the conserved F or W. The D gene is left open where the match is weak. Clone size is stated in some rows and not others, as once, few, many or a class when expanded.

CATGADNYGYTF | TGTGCCACTGGGGCAGATAACTATGGCTACACCTTC | TRBJ1-2 | TRBV5-4 | NA | NA
CASSPSTDTQYF | TGTGCCAGCAGCCCGAGCACAGATACGCAGTATTTT | TRBJ2-3 | TRBV11-3 | NA | NA
CASSYTLPATNEKLFF | TGTGCCAGCAGTTACACTTTGCCTGCAACTAATGAAAAACTGTTTTTT | TRBJ1-4 | TRBV6-5 | NA | NA
CASSLAGSYEQYF | TGTGCCAGCAGTTTAGCAGGATCCTACGAGCAGTACTTC | TRBJ2-7 | TRBV27 | NA | NA
CASSLSGPDEKLFF | TGTGCCAGCTCTCTAAGCGGACCGGACGAAAAACTGTTTTTT | TRBJ1-4 | TRBV18 | NA | NA
CASSHRSRGQETQYF | TGTGCCAGCAGTCACCGTTCTAGGGGGCAGGAGACCCAGTACTTC | TRBJ2-5 | TRBV27 | NA | TRBD1
CASSGSSGGAYEQYF | TGTGCCAGCAGCGGCTCTAGCGGGGGGGCCTACGAGCAGTACTTC | TRBJ2-7 | TRBV7-2 | NA | TRBD2
CASSQESGTGGYTF | TGTGCCAGCAGCCAAGAGAGCGGGACCGGTGGCTACACCTTC | TRBJ1-2 | TRBV4-2 | NA | NA
CASSLTGAGNTIYF | TGTGCCAGCTCCCTAACAGGGGCTGGAAACACCATATATTTT | TRBJ1-3 | TRBV18 | NA | TRBD1
CASSLGRRTTSYEQYF | TGCGCCAGCAGCTTGGGGAGGAGGACCACCTCCTACGAGCAGTACTTC | TRBJ2-7 | TRBV5-1 | few | NA
CASSPAGEGYYGYTF | TGTGCCAGCAGTCCCGCCGGGGAGGGGTACTATGGCTACACCTTC | TRBJ1-2 | TRBV28 | NA | NA
CASRVPGQGALNTEAFF | TGTGCCAGTAGGGTACCGGGACAGGGGGCCTTGAACACTGAAGCTTTCTTT | TRBJ1-1 | TRBV19 | NA | TRBD1
CASSRDRYNEKLFF | TGTGCCAGCAGTCGCGACAGATACAATGAAAAACTGTTTTTT | TRBJ1-4 | TRBV7-9 | NA | NA
CASSLEGLNQPQHF | TGCGCCAGCAGCTTGGAGGGGCTCAATCAGCCCCAGCATTTT | TRBJ1-5 | TRBV5-1 | NA | NA
CASSPVMNTEAFF | TGTGCCAGCAGCCCGGTGATGAACACTGAAGCTTTCTTT | TRBJ1-1 | TRBV7-9 | few | NA
CASSSNTGTYEQYF | TGTGCCAGCAGTTCCAATACAGGGACCTACGAGCAGTACTTC | TRBJ2-7 | TRBV7-8 | few | NA
CASRAGTGSGDTQYF | TGTGCCAGCAGGGCCGGGACAGGCAGTGGAGATACGCAGTATTTT | TRBJ2-3 | TRBV6-1 | NA | TRBD1
CASSLYRAGGTEAFF | TGTGCCAGCAGCTTGTACAGGGCGGGTGGCACTGAAGCTTTCTTT | TRBJ1-1 | TRBV5-5 | NA | NA
CASSGPTGGSAKNIQYF | TGTGCCAGCAGCGGACCAACGGGAGGCTCCGCCAAAAACATTCAGTACTTC | TRBJ2-4 | TRBV25-1 | medium-sized | TRBD2
CASSRQREVITDTQYF | TGCGCCAGCTCTCGACAGCGGGAGGTGATTACAGATACGCAGTATTTT | TRBJ2-3 | TRBV5-1 | NA | TRBD2
CASSIGRGAKNIQYF | TGTGCCAGTAGTATAGGACGGGGAGCCAAAAACATTCAGTACTTC | TRBJ2-4 | TRBV19 | few | NA
CASSSTGSSTDTQYF | TGTGCCAGCAGCAGTACAGGATCCAGCACAGATACGCAGTATTTT | TRBJ2-3 | TRBV6-6 | few | NA
CASSLGLGQGSIRNYGYTF | TGCGCCAGCAGCTTGGGTTTGGGACAGGGAAGTATCCGTAACTATGGCTACACCTTC | TRBJ1-2 | TRBV5-1 | NA | TRBD1
CASSLQAGSYTF | TGTGCCAGCAGCTTGCAGGCGGGGAGCTACACCTTC | TRBJ1-2 | TRBV5-4 | NA | NA
CSVEDQPGTQYF | TGCAGCGTTGAAGATCAACCGGGGACGCAGTATTTT | TRBJ2-3 | TRBV29-1 | NA | NA
CSVLQGGRCNQPQHF | TGCAGCGTTTTACAGGGGGGACGATGCAATCAGCCCCAGCATTTT | TRBJ1-5 | TRBV29-1 | NA | TRBD1
CASSRLGNTEAFF | TGTGCCAGCTCACGTCTCGGGAACACTGAAGCTTTCTTT | TRBJ1-1 | TRBV18 | NA | NA
CASTVAASVEKLFF | TGTGCCAGTACCGTAGCCGCCTCGGTTGAAAAACTGTTTTTT | TRBJ1-4 | TRBV19 | NA | NA
CASSLRGPARGNTIYF | TGTGCCAGCAGCTTGCGAGGCCCCGCGAGGGGAAACACCATATATTTT | TRBJ1-3 | TRBV5-4 | NA | NA
CASSQVGTSGPSEQFF | TGTGCCAGCAGCCAAGTTGGGACTAGCGGGCCGTCGGAGCAGTTCTTC | TRBJ2-1 | TRBV14 | NA | TRBD2
CASSHAGASGANVLTF | TGCGCCAGCAGCCACGCGGGGGCGTCTGGGGCCAACGTCCTGACTTTC | TRBJ2-6 | TRBV4-3 | NA | NA
CASSVEGGGRDNEQFF | TGTGCCAGCAGCGTAGAAGGCGGCGGGAGAGACAATGAGCAGTTCTTC | TRBJ2-1 | TRBV9 | NA | TRBD2
CASSSLRQEAFF | TGTGCCAGCAGTTCCCTTCGACAGGAAGCTTTCTTT | TRBJ1-1 | TRBV27 | NA | NA
CASSLGQGAGYGYTF | TGCGCCAGCAGCTTGGGGCAGGGGGCAGGGTATGGCTACACCTTC | TRBJ1-2 | TRBV5-1 | NA | TRBD1
CASSFDGGAFRETQYF | TGTGCCAGCAGCTTTGACGGGGGGGCTTTTCGAGAGACCCAGTACTTC | TRBJ2-5 | TRBV7-9 | NA | TRBD2
CASSVQGWGDTQYF | TGTGCCAGCAGCGTTCAGGGGTGGGGAGATACGCAGTATTTT | TRBJ2-3 | TRBV9 | NA | NA
CSVVQGRVGTDTQYF | TGCAGCGTTGTGCAGGGGCGAGTGGGAACAGATACGCAGTATTTT | TRBJ2-3 | TRBV29-1 | NA | NA
CASSLSEGRSGNTIYF | TGTGCCAGCAGCTTATCGGAGGGACGCTCTGGAAACACCATATATTTT | TRBJ1-3 | TRBV7-9 | NA | NA
CASGLAGVYEQYF | TGTGCTAGTGGTTTGGCGGGGGTCTACGAGCAGTACTTC | TRBJ2-7 | TRBV12-5 | NA | NA
CASSLPTGTEDYTF | TGTGCCAGCAGCTTACCAACCGGGACAGAAGACTACACCTTC | TRBJ1-2 | TRBV5-4 | NA | TRBD1
CASSSDRGRGTEAFF | TGTGCCAGCAGCTCGGACAGGGGTCGAGGAACTGAAGCTTTCTTT | TRBJ1-1 | TRBV7-2 | NA | TRBD1
CASSAEQGALDEQYF | TGTGCCAGCAGCGCCGAACAGGGGGCATTGGACGAGCAGTACTTC | TRBJ2-7 | TRBV7-9 | NA | TRBD1
CASTRQMSSGNTIYF | TGTGCCAGCACCCGACAGATGAGCTCTGGAAACACCATATATTTT | TRBJ1-3 | TRBV9 | NA | NA
CASSFGTGRDYGYTF | TGTGCCAGCAGCTTTGGGACAGGGAGGGACTATGGCTACACCTTC | TRBJ1-2 | TRBV7-9 | NA | TRBD1
CAWTSRPGLAGMWRYEQYF | TGTGCCTGGACTTCACGACCGGGACTAGCGGGAATGTGGCGATACGAGCAGTACTTC | TRBJ2-7 | TRBV30 | NA | TRBD2
CASSSGGARNIQYF | TGTGCCAGCAGCTCCGGGGGAGCGAGAAACATTCAGTACTTC | TRBJ2-4 | TRBV13 | once | NA
CASSPQGGAGQPQHF | TGTGCCAGCAGCCCCCAGGGGGGCGCGGGTCAGCCCCAGCATTTT | TRBJ1-5 | TRBV11-2 | few | TRBD1
CASTKDILFGTEAFF | TGTGCCAGCACCAAGGACATCCTCTTTGGCACTGAAGCTTTCTTT | TRBJ1-1 | TRBV7-2 | few | NA
CASSARPGPTDTQYF | TGTGCCAGCAGCGCAAGACCAGGCCCCACAGATACGCAGTATTTT | TRBJ2-3 | TRBV11-3 | NA | NA
CASSRASMNTEAFF | TGCGCCAGCAGCCGGGCGTCCATGAACACTGAAGCTTTCTTT | TRBJ1-1 | TRBV4-3 | once | NA
CASSLGAGGLTDTQYF | TGCGCCAGCAGCTTGGGGGCAGGGGGCCTCACAGATACGCAGTATTTT | TRBJ2-3 | TRBV5-1 | NA | TRBD1
CASGLGTANTGELFF | TGTGCTAGTGGTTTGGGGACAGCGAACACCGGGGAGCTGTTTTTT | TRBJ2-2 | TRBV12-5 | NA | NA
CASSLQAGGPVQYF | TGTGCCAGCAGCTTACAAGCGGGGGGGCCGGTCCAGTACTTC | TRBJ2-5 | TRBV7-6 | NA | TRBD2
CASSFRVRHNEQFF | TGTGCCAGCAGTTTCAGGGTGAGGCACAATGAGCAGTTCTTC | TRBJ2-1 | TRBV6-5 | NA | NA
CASSSRDIYYF | TGTGCCAGCAGTTCCCGGGACATCTACTATTTT | TRBJ1-3 | TRBV27 | NA | NA